Below, 32 T cell receptor beta chains from the same sample are listed, as sequenced in a study of blood T cell repertoires in COVID-19 (dated by TCRdb to the early 2020s). Receptors were amplified or captured by the immunoSEQ multiplex PCR assay. What TCRdb holds here is the immuneACCESS table cut down to in-frame rearrangements. Part of the clones is not present; checked against another copy, under half of the missing clones reflect an unresolved V gene, and the others are unexplained. Counted in this sample were hundreds of thousands of clones; around nine tenths of them appeared once. The ten largest clones take up around 7.9% of the sample. Sequencing was carried out using peripheral blood. The source of these receptors is a woman between 65 and 79 years old with COVID-19, enrolled during active disease.

The chain recombines TRBV12-3 or TRBV12-4 with TRBJ2-7; TRBD2 is a possible D gene (5 bases). This CDR3 has 13 amino acids. Trimming stripped 3 bases from V and 4 bases from J, with 10 bases between. CDR3 region: CASSLSRGYEQYF. In DNA, the CDR3 is TGTGCCAGCAGTTTGAGCCGGGGTTACGAGCAGTACTTC.

This clone was recorded a few times. The chain links TRBV21-1 to TRBJ1-6; the table's D call, TRBD1, was not checked against the DNA. TRBV21-1 is a pseudogene locus. CDR3 length: 16 residues. CDR3 sequence: CASSEAGATYNSPLHF. As DNA, the CDR3 is TGTGCCAGCAGCGAAGCAGGGGCAACCTATAATTCACCCCTCCACTTT.

The chain uses TRBV12-3 or TRBV12-4 and TRBJ1-2; 7 bases match TRBD1. CDR3 length: 12 residues. Germline trimming cut 6 bases from V and 3 bases from J; bases unmatched to any gene: 1. CDR3 bases: TGTGCCAGCAGACAGGGGTACTATGGCTACACCTTC. Protein product: CASRQGYYGYTF.

J is TRBJ1-1 and V is TRBV9; TRBD1 agrees at 9 bases. The CDR3 consists of 19 residues. Per germline, CDR1 SGDLS and CDR2 YYNGEE. J gave up 0 bases and V 0 bases, and 12 bases lay outside the gene matches. This CDR3 is CASSVADQGQGSMNTEAFF. For the CDR3, the DNA is TGTGCCAGCAGCGTAGCCGACCAGGGACAGGGATCGATGAACACTGAAGCTTTCTTT.

This sequence joins TRBV11-2 and TRBJ1-4, with a weak D call TRBD1 (5 bases). CDR3 length: 15 amino acids. Trimming left V 2 bases short and J 2 bases short, with 9 bases between. Germline-derived CDR1 and CDR2 are SGHAT and FQNNGV. The CDR3 loop reads CASSLQGLTNEKLFF. The DNA for the CDR3 is TGTGCCAGCAGCTTACAGGGATTGACTAATGAAAAACTGTTTTTT.

V is TRBV2 and J is TRBJ1-1; 11 bases are shared with TRBD1. The ends lost 10 bases at V and 0 bases at J; junction bases unmatched: 7. The CDR3 extends over 15 amino acids. Germline CDR1 and CDR2: SNHLY and FYNNEI. The CDR3 loop is CATGRTGGMNTEAFF. In nucleotides, the CDR3 is TGTGCCACGGGTCGGACAGGGGGCATGAACACTGAAGCTTTCTTT.

The CDR3 nucleotides read TGTGCCAGTAGTATGACAGAAAACTATGGCTACACCTTC. Residues: CASSMTENYGYTF. This chain connects TRBV19 to TRBJ1-2, with D possibly matching TRBD1 (5 bases). Germline V gene sequence: CDR1 LNHDA, CDR2 SQIVND (reference sequence). The germline V and J ends were trimmed by 3 bases and 2 bases, with 7 bases remaining between them. This CDR3 spans 13 amino acids.

With regard to this clone: The sample holds other DNA sequences that translate to the same CDR3. The chain recombines TRBV12-3 or TRBV12-4 with TRBJ1-2; tentative D call: TRBD1 (5 bases). The CDR3 spans 12 residues. Trimming removed 5 bases from V and 4 bases from J, with 8 bases in between. In DNA form, the CDR3 reads TGTGCCAGCAGTCTAGACAGCTATGGCTACACCTTC. Translating it yields CASSLDSYGYTF.

CDR3 bases: TGTGCCAGTAGTATAGGAAAACAGCTATCCACTGGAAACACCATATATTTT. Translation gives CASSIGKQLSTGNTIYF. The genes are TRBV19 and TRBJ1-3; D is ambiguous. This CDR3 has 17 residues. The germline V gene encodes CDR1 LNHDA and CDR2 SQIVND (reference sequence). Trimming stripped 1 base from V and 2 bases from J, with 15 bases between. The full variable domain, rest sourced from reference TRBV19 and TRBJ1-3, is DGGITQSPKYLFRKEGQNVTLSCEQNLNHDAMYWYRQDPGQGLRLIYYSQIVNDFQKGDIAEGYSVSREKKESFPLTVTSAQKNPTAFYLCASSIGKQLSTGNTIYFGEGSWLTVV.

The table lists this clone with a few counts. This chain joins TRBV30 and TRBJ1-2, with a tentative D call TRBD1 (5 bases). The germline CDR1 and CDR2 sequences are GTSNPN and SVGIG (reference sequence). The CDR3 sequence is 12 residues long. V was shortened by 3 bases and J by 3 bases, with 8 bases between the two germline ends. In DNA form, the CDR3 reads TGTGCCTGGAGCGGGGGGGACTATGGCTACACCTTC. This translates into CAWSGGDYGYTF.

This clone was seen once. The chain uses TRBV19 and TRBJ1-2; D is undetermined. This CDR3 is 12 amino acids long. Germline V gene lookup returns CDR1 LNHDA and CDR2 SQIVND (reference sequence). The V and J ends lost 9 bases and 4 bases respectively, with 12 bases between them. CDR3 residues: CASWALGYGYTF. The CDR3 nucleotides read TGTGCCAGCTGGGCGCTTGGCTATGGCTACACCTTC.

The chain carries TRBV30 and TRBJ1-1, with unresolved D. The CDR3 has 13 amino acids. V shed 4 bases and J shed 0 bases, with 9 bases lying between them. Looked up from germline, CDR1 is GTSNPN and CDR2 is SVGIG (reference sequence). CDR3 sequence reads: CAWKTEMNTEAFF. CDR3 nucleotide sequence: TGTGCCTGGAAAACAGAGATGAACACTGAAGCTTTCTTT.

The table lists this clone with a few counts. V and J are TRBV24-1 and TRBJ2-5; D is perhaps TRBD2 (5 bases). Germline V CDR1 and CDR2: KGHDR, SFDVKD. The CDR3 consists of 13 residues. V was clipped by 8 bases and J by 0 bases, with 9 bases between them. The CDR3 nucleotides are TGTGCCACCACGGGTAGCGACCAAGAGACCCAGTACTTC. As protein: CATTGSDQETQYF.

The gene calls are TRBV7-2 and TRBJ2-3; 8 bases are a match to TRBD2. Germline V gene sequence: CDR1 SGHTA, CDR2 FQGNSA. There are 16 residues in the CDR3. The ends lost 6 bases at V and 6 bases at J; junction bases unmatched: 14. This CDR3 is CASSSRAGAVPDTQYF. The DNA for the CDR3 is TGTGCCAGCAGTTCGAGAGCGGGGGCCGTACCCGATACGCAGTATTTT.

This chain links TRBV7-2 with TRBJ2-7; D remains ambiguous. Trimming cost V 5 bases and J 6 bases, with 17 bases left between them. Germline loops: CDR1 SGHTA, CDR2 FQGNSA. The CDR3 loop spans 14 amino acids. CDR3 nucleotides: TGTGCCAGCAGCCTCCTCGTCTCGAGGAGCGAGCAGTACTTC. This encodes CASSLLVSRSEQYF.

This clone was counted between two and nine times. CDR3 DNA: TGTGCCACCAAGTCCGGGGATGGGGATACGCAGTATTTT. This encodes CATKSGDGDTQYF. The V call is TRBV24-1, the J call TRBJ2-3; a weak D match, TRBD2 (5 bases). The V gene's germline CDR1 is KGHDR and CDR2 SFDVKD. This CDR3 comprises 13 residues. V gave up 8 bases and J gave up 6 bases, with 14 bases separating them.

J is TRBJ2-3 and V is TRBV7-9, with D possibly being TRBD2 (7 bases). In germline, CDR1 is SEHNR, CDR2 FQNEAQ (reference sequence). The CDR3 is 15 amino acids. Trimming took 4 bases from V and 2 from J, leaving 13 bases between them. The CDR3 here is CASSSLRGPTDTQYF. In DNA form, the CDR3 reads TGTGCCAGCAGCTCCCTGCGGGGGCCCACAGATACGCAGTATTTT. The full variable domain, rest sourced from reference TRBV7-9 and TRBJ2-3, is DTGVSQNPRHKITKRGQNVTFRCDPISEHNRLYWYRQTLGQGPEFLTYFQNEAQLEKSRLLSDRFSAERPKGSFSTLEIQRTEQGDSAMYLCASSSLRGPTDTQYFGPGTRLTVL.

The chain combines TRBV20-1 with TRBJ2-5, with 12 positions matching TRBD1. The germline V gene has CDR1 DFQATT and CDR2 SNEGSKA (reference sequence). The trim removed 6 bases at V and 4 bases at J, leaving 12 bases unmatched. This CDR3 spans 16 amino acids. The CDR3 coding sequence is TGCAGTGCCAGTCCCGGGACAGGGGGCGGTGGAGAGACCCAGTACTTC. Protein sequence: CSASPGTGGGGETQYF.

J is TRBJ2-2 and V is TRBV5-1, with D maybe TRBD2 (5 bases). The ends were cut back, 3 bases at V and 2 bases at J, with 8 bases in the middle. The CDR3 loop spans 14 amino acids. The germline CDR1 and CDR2 sequences are SGHRS and YFSETQ. DNA for the CDR3: TGCGCCAGCAGCTCAGAGGGTAACACCGGGGAGCTGTTTTTT. This encodes CASSSEGNTGELFF.

This clone was seen only once. The rearrangement joins TRBV5-1 to TRBJ1-1, with a tentative D call TRBD1 (5 bases). Trimming pared 4 bases from V and 3 bases from J, leaving 25 bases between. This CDR3 region has 18 residues. Germline CDR1 reads SGHRS; CDR2 reads YFSETQ. CDR3 sequence reads: CASSVDRDPGGLDTEAFF. The CDR3 DNA follows: TGCGCCAGCAGCGTTGACCGGGACCCTGGGGGGTTGGACACTGAAGCTTTCTTT.

This clone was seen only once. The chain is built from TRBV28 and TRBJ1-2; TRBD1 might be the D (6 bases). V was pared by 4 bases and J by 8 bases, with 14 bases between. Looked up from germline, CDR1 is MDHEN and CDR2 is SYDVKM. This CDR3 has 13 amino acids. The CDR3 DNA follows: TGTGCCAGCAGTTCCAGGGGACCGGGAGGCTACACCTTC. Translating gives CASSSRGPGGYTF.

This chain links TRBV6-4 with TRBJ2-7; 8 bases agree with TRBD1. The germline gives CDR1 MRHNA, CDR2 SNTAGT. Trimming removed 3 bases from V and 2 bases from J; junction bases left unmatched: 9. The CDR3 spans 16 residues. The CDR3 spells CASSERTGLNPYEQYF. CDR3 DNA sequence: TGTGCCAGCAGTGAGAGGACAGGGTTAAACCCCTACGAGCAGTACTTC.

The J gene is TRBJ1-2, the V gene TRBV19; unclear D gene. CDR3 length: 13 amino acids. Germline CDR1 is LNHDA and CDR2 is SQIVND (reference sequence). Trimming cost V 5 bases and J 10 bases, with 17 bases left between them. The CDR3 DNA reads TGTGCCAGTAGTTTCGGACGCGGGAAGTCCTACACCTTC. It translates to CASSFGRGKSYTF.

J is TRBJ1-2 and V is TRBV5-6; 7 positions match TRBD1. The trim removed 2 bases at V and 8 bases at J, leaving 6 bases unmatched. Germline V gene sequence: CDR1 SGHDT, CDR2 YYEEEE. This CDR3 is built from 13 residues. CDR3: CASSFGRGSGYTF. The CDR3 coding sequence is TGTGCCAGCAGCTTTGGCAGGGGGAGCGGCTACACCTTC.

The chain joins TRBV21-1 to TRBJ1-3. TRBV21-1 represents a pseudogene. The CDR3 is 14 amino acids. CDR3 in amino acids: CASMSAGVRNTIYF. CDR3 in DNA: TGTGCCAGCATGTCTGCCGGGGTGAGAAACACCATATATTTT.

The gene calls are TRBV4-2 and TRBJ1-2, with TRBD1 identical over 10 bases. Trimming at V came to 1 base and at J to 8 bases, leaving 7 bases not matched to a gene. The CDR3 has 15 amino acids. Germline V lookup: CDR1 LGHNA, CDR2 YNFKEQ. CDR3 in amino acids: CASSQAPGQGEGYTF. CDR3 sequence (DNA): TGTGCCAGCAGCCAAGCCCCTGGACAGGGGGAAGGCTACACCTTC.

The chain couples TRBV20-1 to TRBJ2-3, with D unresolved. Trimming stripped 1 base from V and 5 bases from J, with 4 bases between. The CDR3 sequence is 11 residues long. The germline gives CDR1 DFQATT, CDR2 SNEGSKA (reference sequence). The CDR3 loop is CSARALDTQYF. Written as DNA, the CDR3 is TGCAGTGCTAGAGCGTTAGATACGCAGTATTTT.

In its sample, this clone was seen a few times. The chain uses TRBV5-1 and TRBJ1-6; TRBD1 matches at 8 bases. CDR3 length: 14 amino acids. CDR1 is SGHRS and CDR2 is YFSETQ in the germline V gene. V shed 2 bases, J shed 9 bases, and the junction held 4 bases outside the gene matches. For the CDR3, the DNA is TGCGCCAGCAGCTTACAGGGGGGGCTTTCACCCCTCCACTTT. Amino acids: CASSLQGGLSPLHF.

The rearrangement links TRBV28 to TRBJ2-3; D is possibly TRBD2 (6 bases). Per germline, CDR1 MDHEN and CDR2 SYDVKM. This CDR3 is 15 amino acids long. V lost 7 bases to trimming and J lost 5 bases, with 19 bases between them. CDR3: CASTQRGLEGDTQYF. CDR3 sequence (DNA): TGTGCCAGCACTCAACGGGGTTTGGAGGGAGATACGCAGTATTTT.

The chain joins TRBV20-1 to TRBJ1-2; D perhaps matches TRBD1 (6 bases). Germline V gene sequence: CDR1 DFQATT, CDR2 SNEGSKA (reference sequence). The CDR3 runs 12 residues. Trimming left V 3 bases short and J 6 bases short, with 11 bases between. CDR3 region: CSASSRGNGYTF. The CDR3 DNA reads TGCAGTGCTAGTAGCAGGGGAAATGGCTACACCTTC.

The chain is built from TRBV6-5 and TRBJ1-1; D remains ambiguous. The germline CDR1 and CDR2 sequences are MNHEY and SVGAGI. The ends were cut back, 6 bases at V and 6 bases at J, with 8 bases in the middle. CDR3 length: 11 amino acids. In nucleotides, the CDR3 is TGTGCCAGCAGACTAGCGGCTGAAGCTTTCTTT. As protein: CASRLAAEAFF.

A remark on this clone: Other DNA sequences in the same sample also yield this CDR3. This rearrangement joins TRBV2 to TRBJ1-5; TRBD1 agrees at 8 bases. J gave up 4 bases and V 4 bases, and 3 bases lay outside the gene matches. Germline V gives CDR1 SNHLY, CDR2 FYNNEI. The CDR3 contains 14 residues. The CDR3 DNA reads as TGTGCCAGCAGTGGTCAGGGGGCGAATCAGCCCCAGCATTTT. This codes for CASSGQGANQPQHF.